What follows are 7 T cell receptor beta chains derived from one specimen sequenced in a study of blood T cells in healthy people across ages. The authors ran a second PCR of 7 to 11 cycles using a sample-barcoded 5' primer and a J-beta primer mix. TCRdb itself ran the 5' RACE reads through MiXCR, one entry per CDR3 protein. The repertoire holds about 1.6 million distinct CDR3 sequences, with about 32% as singletons. Sequencing used blood. Receptor source: a woman aged 25 to 45 in good health.

The V and J genes are TRBV4-1 and TRBJ1-5; D is possibly TRBD1 (5 bases). Germline CDR1 and CDR2: MGHRA and YSYEKL. The CDR3 is made up of 13 amino acids. Deletions cut 3 bases from V and 8 bases from J, with 11 bases between. CDR3 in DNA: TGCGCCAGCAGCCAGGGGGTCCGGAAGCCCCAGCATTTT. It specifies CASSQGVRKPQHF.

The chain has TRBV3-1 and TRBJ2-7; tentative D call: TRBD1 (5 bases). Trimming removed 4 bases from V and 2 bases from J, with 12 bases in between. The CDR3 consists of 14 residues. Germline V gene lookup returns CDR1 LGHDT and CDR2 YNNKEL (reference sequence). This CDR3 is CASSLREKAYEQYF. The CDR3, as DNA: TGTGCCAGCAGCCTCAGGGAAAAAGCCTACGAGCAGTACTTC.

This clonotype was picked up one time. Being one base from a much bigger clone, this may be a read error. The chain joins TRBV4-1 to TRBJ2-7, with D tentatively TRBD1 or TRBD2 (5 bases each). From germline, CDR1 is MGHRA and CDR2 YSYEKL. The CDR3 has 14 residues. V lost 8 bases and J lost 12, with 26 bases in between. CDR3 loop: CASAVAGSGPPGYF. DNA of the CDR3: TGCGCCAGCGCCGTGGCAGGTTCGGGACCCCCGGGGTACTTC.

The chain uses TRBV12-3 or TRBV12-4 and TRBJ2-3; maybe TRBD2 (5 bases). CDR3 length: 15 residues. Trimming removed 2 bases at V and 2 bases at J, with 11 bases between. Here the CDR3 reads CASSLKAEFTDTQYF. In DNA form, the CDR3 reads TGTGCCAGCAGTTTAAAAGCGGAGTTCACAGATACGCAGTATTTT.

CDR3 sequence: CASSLRSRDQPQHF. As DNA, the CDR3 is TGCGCCAGCAGCTTGCGTTCCAGGGATCAGCCCCAGCATTTT. The rearrangement uses TRBV5-1 and TRBJ1-5; tentative D call: TRBD1 (5 bases). The CDR3 loop spans 14 amino acids. Between the trimmed V and J ends, which lost 1 base and 5 bases, there was a span of 10 bases. Germline loops: CDR1 SGHRS, CDR2 YFSETQ. Full variable domain (missing parts from reference TRBV5-1 and TRBJ1-5): KAGVTQTPRYLIKTRGQQVTLSCSPISGHRSVSWYQQTPGQGLQFLFEYFSETQRNKGNFPGRFSGRQFSNSRSEMNVSTLELGDSALYLCASSLRSRDQPQHFGDGTRLSIL.

The chain couples TRBV28 to TRBJ1-2; 10 bases are shared with TRBD1. V gave up 5 bases and J gave up 6 bases; unmatched junction bases: 9. The CDR3 totals 15 residues. CDR1 MDHEN and CDR2 SYDVKM come from the germline V gene. The CDR3, as DNA: TGTGCCAGCAGTCCCCAGACAGGGGGCCTGAATGGCTACACCTTC. This encodes CASSPQTGGLNGYTF.

The chain recombines TRBV14 with TRBJ2-2, with D tentatively TRBD1 or TRBD2 (5 bases each). CDR1 is SGHDN, CDR2 FVKESK, per germline. V lost 0 bases and J lost 0, with 14 bases in between. The CDR3 runs 18 residues. The CDR3 here is CASSQDSPGAANTGELFF. The CDR3 DNA reads as TGTGCCAGCAGCCAAGACAGTCCCGGGGCGGCGAACACCGGGGAGCTGTTTTTT.